Shown below are 10 T cell receptor beta chains from a single sample sequenced in a study of T cell repertoires in cytomegalovirus infection. The antigens of these receptors remain unknown. TCRdb re-called the reads with MiXCR, one entry per CDR3 protein. The data hold 45,000 to 55,000 distinct CDR3 sequences, with about 19% observed a single time. This material consisted of CD8+ T cells from cultured PBMCs, taken from culture after CMV antigen stimulation. These receptors came from a human donor in good health (CMV status not recorded). Some clones in this sample may be carry-over from other donors' samples.

Ten or more counts support this clonotype. The chain uses TRBV7-8 and TRBJ2-2, with D maybe TRBD1 (6 bases). Germline V CDR1 and CDR2: SGHVS, FQNEAQ. The germline V and J ends were trimmed by 0 bases and 3 bases, with 8 bases remaining between them. The CDR3 runs 15 residues. CDR3 DNA sequence: TGTGCCAGCAGCTTAGCGGGGGCGGACACCGGGGAGCTGTTTTTT. It encodes CASSLAGADTGELFF.

V and J are TRBV27 and TRBJ1-1; 7 positions match TRBD1. The germline CDR1 and CDR2 sequences are MNHEY and SMNVEV (reference sequence). The CDR3 contains 16 residues. V shed 5 bases, J shed 2 bases, and the junction held 11 bases outside the gene matches. DNA for the CDR3: TGTGCCAGCAGTCCTTTCCGGGCAGGGGGAAACACTGAAGCTTTCTTT. Translated, it gives CASSPFRAGGNTEAFF.

V gene TRBV27 combines with J gene TRBJ1-2; 7 nucleotides match TRBD1. The V gene end was trimmed by 5 bases and the J gene end by 1 base; junction bases not matched to a gene: 10. The CDR3 length is 16 residues. Germline CDR1 MNHEY, CDR2 SMNVEV (reference sequence). The CDR3 loop reads CASSPQGGRVNYGYTF. As DNA, the CDR3 is TGTGCCAGCAGTCCCCAGGGGGGGAGGGTTAACTATGGCTACACCTTC.

This clonotype occurred many times. The rearrangement uses TRBV6-5 and TRBJ2-7; 9 bases line up with TRBD2. Trimming cost V 8 bases and J 2 bases; bases outside gene matches: 7. The CDR3 extends over 14 amino acids. Germline CDR1 reads MNHEY; CDR2 reads SVGAGI. The CDR3: CASGQAGGPYEQYF. The CDR3 DNA reads TGTGCCAGCGGTCAGGCGGGAGGGCCCTACGAGCAGTACTTC.

This clonotype was seen more than once but under ten times. V and J are TRBV6-5 and TRBJ2-2, with 9 bases aligning to TRBD2. CDR1 is MNHEY, CDR2 SVGAGI, per germline. The junction had 7 bases not matched to a gene; V was cut back by 4 bases and J by 1 base. CDR3 length: 17 amino acids. The CDR3 coding sequence is TGTGCCAGCAGTTCCCCGGGACTAGCAGAGAACACCGGGGAGCTGTTTTTT. As protein: CASSSPGLAENTGELFF.

There are many counts of this clonotype. The chain carries TRBV7-6 and TRBJ2-7; 9 bases line up with TRBD1. V lost 4 bases, J lost 2 bases, and 6 bases stayed unmatched. Germline CDR1 and CDR2: SGHVS and FNYEAQ. The CDR3 runs 15 residues. CDR3 DNA: TGTGCCAGCAGCTCCGGACAGGGGCCAGCCTACGAGCAGTACTTC. This sequence encodes CASSSGQGPAYEQYF. Full variable domain (outside the CDR3, taken from reference TRBV7-6 and TRBJ2-7): GAGVSQSPRYKVTKRGQDVALRCDPISGHVSLYWYRQALGQGPEFLTYFNYEAQQDKSGLPNDRFSAERPEGSISTLTIQRTEQRDSAMYRCASSSGQGPAYEQYFGPGTRLTVT.

CDR3 in amino acids: CASSRDTVHYTF. In DNA, the CDR3 is TGTGCCAGCAGTAGGGACACGGTGCACTACACCTTC. The chain carries TRBV27 and TRBJ1-2, with D tentatively TRBD1 (6 bases). CDR3 size: 12 residues. V was clipped by 5 bases and J by 10 bases, with 14 bases between them. CDR1 is MNHEY and CDR2 is SMNVEV in the germline V gene (reference sequence).

A note on this clonotype: One end of the junction varies from germline; a read error may be responsible. This chain connects TRBV28 to TRBJ1-2; weak D call: TRBD1 (5 bases). The V gene's germline CDR1 is MDHEN and CDR2 SYDVKM. This CDR3 spans 14 amino acids. CDR3 region: CASSLRGRGYGCTF. The CDR3, as DNA: TGTGCCAGCAGCCTGAGGGGCCGGGGCTATGGCTGCACCTTC.

About this clonotype itself: It may be a read error: a sequence one base away is much more abundant. The chain couples TRBV7-6 to TRBJ2-7, with D maybe TRBD2 (5 bases). From germline, CDR1 is SGHVS and CDR2 FNYEAQ. The CDR3 has 12 residues. The CDR3 here is CVSSPGFYEQYF. The DNA for the CDR3 is TGTGTCAGTTCACCGGGATTTTACGAGCAGTACTTC.

There are a few counts of this clonotype. This chain uses TRBV6-2 or TRBV6-3 with TRBJ1-5, with D possibly being TRBD1 (6 bases). Trimming took off 4 bases at V and 0 bases at J, with 19 bases between the two ends. This CDR3 is built from 18 residues. Germline CDR1 reads MNHEY; CDR2 reads SVGEGT. The CDR3 loop reads CASSWPRQVTNSNQPQHF. In DNA form, the CDR3 reads TGTGCCAGCAGTTGGCCCAGACAGGTCACAAATAGCAATCAGCCCCAGCATTTT.